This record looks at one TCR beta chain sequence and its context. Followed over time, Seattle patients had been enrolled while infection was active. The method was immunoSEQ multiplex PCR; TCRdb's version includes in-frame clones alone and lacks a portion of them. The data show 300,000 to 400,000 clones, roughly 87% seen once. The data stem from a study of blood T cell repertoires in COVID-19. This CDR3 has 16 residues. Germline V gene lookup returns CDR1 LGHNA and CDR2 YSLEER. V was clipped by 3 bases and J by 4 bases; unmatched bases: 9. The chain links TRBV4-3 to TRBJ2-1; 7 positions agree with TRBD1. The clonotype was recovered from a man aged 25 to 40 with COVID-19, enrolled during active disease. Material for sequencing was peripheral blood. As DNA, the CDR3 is TGCGCCAGCAGCCAGCCTGGACAGGTACTATACAATGAGCAGTTCTTC. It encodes CASSQPGQVLYNEQFF.